The 32 T cell receptor beta chains reported below all come from one sample, sequenced in a study of T cells after posttransplantation cyclophosphamide. The table came from immunoSEQ multiplex PCR; TCRdb's copy has only in-frame clones and leaves some out. This table has under 75,000 clones, 93% appearing once. Material: PBMCs. These receptors were collected from a woman aged 25 to 39 in good health and a related stem cell transplant donor.

With regard to this clone: This may arise from a read error, as a much more abundant clone is one base away. J is TRBJ1-2 and V is TRBV28; perhaps TRBD1 as D (6 bases). In germline, CDR1 is MDHEN, CDR2 SYDVKM. This CDR3 region has 13 residues. CDR3 sequence (DNA): TGTGTCAGCAGTTTATCCAGGGGAGATGGCTACACCTTC. As protein: CVSSLSRGDGYTF.

The chain recombines TRBV19 with TRBJ1-2; 11 bases agree with TRBD1. The CDR3 is 15 residues long. The germline V gene has CDR1 LNHDA and CDR2 SQIVND (reference sequence). J lost 7 bases, V lost 5 bases, and 9 bases had no gene match. The CDR3 region has the DNA TGTGCCAGTAGTCCTAACCGGGACAGGGGGTTTGGCTACACCTTC. Its translation: CASSPNRDRGFGYTF.

The rearrangement links TRBV28 to TRBJ1-1; 7 nucleotides line up with TRBD1. Germline V gives CDR1 MDHEN, CDR2 SYDVKM. Losses at the gene ends were 2 bases for V and 0 bases for J; bases not matched to a gene: 3. CDR3 length: 15 amino acids. The CDR3 protein is CASSLMDRLNTEAFF. The CDR3 DNA is TGTGCCAGCAGTTTAATGGACAGGTTGAACACTGAAGCTTTCTTT.

This chain uses TRBV27 with TRBJ2-5, with TRBD2 matching 10 bases. CDR3 size: 16 residues. The J segment lost 5 bases and the V segment lost 5 bases, leaving 11 bases of the junction unmatched. Germline loops: CDR1 MNHEY, CDR2 SMNVEV (reference sequence). Here the CDR3 reads CASSVTLAGARETQYF. CDR3 coding DNA: TGTGCCAGCAGTGTGACCCTAGCGGGGGCCCGGGAGACCCAGTACTTC.

The rearrangement uses TRBV18 and TRBJ1-3; the D is unclear. From germline, CDR1 is KGHSH and CDR2 LQKENI. This CDR3 contains 17 residues. Trimming removed 0 bases at V and 2 bases at J, with 14 bases between. CDR3 region: CASSPPGGESAGNTIYF. DNA of the CDR3: TGTGCCAGCTCACCACCCGGCGGGGAATCTGCTGGAAACACCATATATTTT. Full variable domain (rest looked up from reference TRBV18 and TRBJ1-3): NAGVMQNPRHLVRRRGQEARLRCSPMKGHSHVYWYRQLPEEGLKFMVYLQKENIIDESGMPKERFSAEFPKEGPSILRIQQVVRGDSAAYFCASSPPGGESAGNTIYFGEGSWLTVV.

The chain employs TRBV21-1 and TRBJ2-3; TRBD2 is taken as the D call from the table, unchecked against the DNA. TRBV21-1 is a documented pseudogene. This CDR3 has 17 residues. The CDR3 protein is CASSKKNNGGTTDTQYF. DNA for the CDR3: TGTGCCAGCAGCAAGAAGAATAACGGCGGGACCACAGATACGCAGTATTTT.

A single count supports this clone. In nucleotides, the CDR3 is TGTGCCAGCAGCGTACATGGAAACACCATATATTTT. It translates to CASSVHGNTIYF. The V gene is TRBV9, the J gene TRBJ1-3; D is ambiguous. Germline V gene sequence: CDR1 SGDLS, CDR2 YYNGEE. CDR3 size: 12 residues. V lost 1 base and J 3 bases, leaving 2 bases between the germline ends.

The chain is built from TRBV7-9 and TRBJ1-2; TRBD1 matches 10 bases. The V segment lost 7 bases and the J segment 1 base; nucleotides outside the gene matches: 9. The germline V gene has CDR1 SEHNR and CDR2 FQNEAQ (reference sequence). The CDR3 is made up of 16 amino acids. The CDR3 coding sequence is TGTGCCAGCATCTCGGACAGGGGGAACCTTAACTATGGCTACACCTTC. The encoded protein is CASISDRGNLNYGYTF.

The chain links TRBV28 to TRBJ1-3; perhaps TRBD1 as D (5 bases). CDR3 size: 15 residues. Germline V gene data show CDR1 as MDHEN and CDR2 as SYDVKM. The V and J ends lost 5 bases and 2 bases respectively, with 13 bases between them. For the CDR3, the DNA is TGTGCCAGCAGTAGCCCGGGGGAGGCTGGAAACACCATATATTTT. Protein: CASSSPGEAGNTIYF.

The chain combines TRBV28 with TRBJ2-3; TRBD2 is a possible D gene (5 bases). CDR1 and CDR2 (germline): MDHEN, SYDVKM. The CDR3 covers 14 residues. Trimming pared 1 base from V and 6 bases from J, leaving 11 bases between. The CDR3 loop is CASSLSRGMDTQYF. In DNA form, the CDR3 reads TGTGCCAGCAGTTTATCACGGGGAATGGATACGCAGTATTTT.

In its sample, this clone was seen once. This CDR3 reads CASRLTGGSYEQYF. The CDR3 nucleotides read TGTGCCAGCAGGTTGACAGGGGGCTCCTACGAGCAGTACTTC. V and J are TRBV2 and TRBJ2-7, with 9 positions matching TRBD1. Germline assignment: CDR1 SNHLY and CDR2 FYNNEI. The CDR3 is made up of 14 amino acids. The junction had 3 bases not matched to a gene; V was cut back by 6 bases and J by 0 bases.

The V gene is TRBV30, the J gene TRBJ1-2; tentatively, D is TRBD1 (6 bases). The CDR3 loop spans 12 amino acids. The germline V and J ends were trimmed by 4 bases and 8 bases, with 14 bases remaining between them. Germline V gene sequence: CDR1 GTSNPN, CDR2 SVGIG (reference sequence). CDR3 coding DNA: TGTGCCTGGATTCGGGGGCCGGGGGGCTACACCTTC. Translating it yields CAWIRGPGGYTF.

The J gene is TRBJ1-1, the V gene TRBV7-9; 7 positions agree with TRBD1. J was trimmed by 5 bases and V by 7 bases; bases with no gene match: 1. This CDR3 has 11 amino acids. The germline V gene has CDR1 SEHNR and CDR2 FQNEAQ (reference sequence). CDR3 in DNA: TGTGCCAGCAACAGGGGTACTGAAGCTTTCTTT. Its protein is CASNRGTEAFF. Based on the CDR3 plus reference TRBV7-9 and TRBJ1-1, the full variable domain is DTGVSQNPRHKITKRGQNVTFRCDPISEHNRLYWYRQTLGQGPEFLTYFQNEAQLEKSRLLSDRFSAERPKGSFSTLEIQRTEQGDSAMYLCASNRGTEAFFGQGTRLTVV.

The chain has TRBV7-9 and TRBJ1-2; 7 bases are shared with TRBD1. J lost 4 bases, V lost 4 bases, and 6 bases had no gene match. CDR3 length: 14 amino acids. From germline, CDR1 is SEHNR and CDR2 FQNEAQ (reference sequence). DNA of the CDR3: TGTGCCAGCAGCTCCAGGGGGAGAGGCTATGGCTACACCTTC. This codes for CASSSRGRGYGYTF.

The chain joins TRBV5-6 to TRBJ2-3, with 8 nucleotides matching TRBD1. Losses at the gene ends were 1 base for V and 6 bases for J; bases not matched to a gene: 10. There are 16 residues in the CDR3. Germline V lookup: CDR1 SGHDT, CDR2 YYEEEE. The CDR3 coding sequence is TGTGCCAGCAGCTTGCCTAGGACAGGGCCAGGGGATACGCAGTATTTT. Translated: CASSLPRTGPGDTQYF.

This sequence joins TRBV18 and TRBJ1-1, with TRBD1 as a possible D gene (5 bases). The germline V and J ends were trimmed by 2 bases and 7 bases, with 14 bases remaining between them. The length of the CDR3 is 14 residues. The germline gives CDR1 KGHSH, CDR2 LQKENI. The CDR3 DNA reads TGTGCCAGCTCACCAGCGTCAGGGTATGGTGAAGCTTTCTTT. Its protein product is CASSPASGYGEAFF.

The chain is built from TRBV7-2 and TRBJ1-5; unclear D gene. The germline CDR1 and CDR2 sequences are SGHTA and FQGNSA. Trimming pared 3 bases from V and 0 bases from J, leaving 6 bases between. The CDR3 is 14 amino acids. The CDR3 protein is CASSFRNSNQPQHF. CDR3 in DNA: TGTGCCAGCAGCTTCAGGAATAGCAATCAGCCCCAGCATTTT.

The rearrangement uses TRBV19 and TRBJ2-1; TRBD2 agrees at 16 bases. Trimming at V came to 8 bases and at J to 2 bases, leaving 15 bases not matched to a gene. Per germline, CDR1 LNHDA and CDR2 SQIVND (reference sequence). The CDR3 sequence is 20 residues long. The CDR3 DNA reads as TGTGCCAGTCAGCCCACCGGGACTAGCGGGGGGGCCGTCCCCTACAATGAGCAGTTCTTC. Translated, it gives CASQPTGTSGGAVPYNEQFF.

This chain uses TRBV25-1 with TRBJ2-7, with 10 positions matching TRBD1. The ends lost 8 bases at V and 2 bases at J; junction bases unmatched: 9. The germline gives CDR1 MGHDK, CDR2 SYGVNS. The CDR3 length is 15 residues. This chain's CDR3 is CASETGTGATYEQYF. In nucleotides, the CDR3 is TGTGCCAGCGAAACCGGGACAGGGGCTACCTACGAGCAGTACTTC.

The chain carries TRBV11-2 and TRBJ1-3, with D maybe TRBD1 (5 bases). The CDR3 extends over 14 amino acids. V was pared by 1 base and J by 7 bases, with 11 bases between. Germline loops: CDR1 SGHAT, CDR2 FQNNGV. DNA of the CDR3: TGTGCCAGCAGCTTAGCCAGGGTGAAGAACACCATATATTTT. This codes for CASSLARVKNTIYF.

The chain links TRBV4-2 to TRBJ2-3; no reliable D call. The CDR3 covers 16 residues. The germline CDR1 and CDR2 sequences are LGHNA and YNFKEQ. V gave up 2 bases and J gave up 0 bases, with 12 bases separating them. CDR3 in amino acids: CASSQMDDPSTDTQYF. The DNA for the CDR3 is TGTGCCAGCAGCCAAATGGACGACCCTAGCACAGATACGCAGTATTTT.

The rearrangement uses TRBV5-1 and TRBJ2-2, with 15 bases identical to TRBD2. The CDR3 contains 19 residues. The J segment lost 6 bases and the V segment lost 2 bases, leaving 11 bases of the junction unmatched. CDR1 and CDR2 (germline): SGHRS, YFSETQ. DNA for the CDR3: TGCGCCAGCAGCTTCGGACTAGCGGGGGGGCTCATGCGAGCCGGGGAGCTGTTTTTT. It is translated as CASSFGLAGGLMRAGELFF.

The gene calls are TRBV5-5 and TRBJ1-2; D not certain. V gave up 2 bases and J gave up 4 bases, with 9 bases separating them. The CDR3 totals 13 residues. Germline loops: CDR1 SGHKS, CDR2 YYEKEE (reference sequence). The chain's CDR3 is CASSFTVSYGYTF. The CDR3 DNA reads TGTGCCAGCAGCTTCACAGTCTCCTATGGCTACACCTTC.

The V gene is TRBV7-9, the J gene TRBJ1-2, with D perhaps matching TRBD1 (6 bases). V was clipped by 5 bases and J by 3 bases, with 16 bases between them. The CDR3 runs to 15 residues. Germline V gene lookup returns CDR1 SEHNR and CDR2 FQNEAQ (reference sequence). The CDR3 nucleotides are TGTGCCAGCAGCCCACTTAGGGGGGAGTACTATGGCTACACCTTC. Translating it yields CASSPLRGEYYGYTF.

The rearrangement uses TRBV6-1 and TRBJ1-3; D gene ambiguous. The CDR3 has 17 amino acids. The V gene's germline CDR1 is MNHNS and CDR2 SASEGT. V dropped 2 bases and J dropped 3 bases, with 17 bases sitting between them. CDR3 residues: CASSESTGSRHGNTIYF. The CDR3 coding sequence is TGTGCCAGCAGTGAAAGTACGGGGAGCCGGCATGGAAACACCATATATTTT.

The J gene is TRBJ2-7, the V gene TRBV10-2; 8 nucleotides line up with TRBD1. This CDR3 contains 15 residues. V shed 8 bases, J shed 2 bases, and the junction held 11 bases outside the gene matches. Germline V gene data show CDR1 as WSHSY and CDR2 as SAAADI. The CDR3 DNA reads TGCGCCAGCTTAGGCCCATCGACAGGGGCCTACGAGCAGTACTTC. It specifies CASLGPSTGAYEQYF.

The V and J genes are TRBV28 and TRBJ1-4, with 8 bases that match TRBD1. CDR3 length: 15 residues. The germline V gene encodes CDR1 MDHEN and CDR2 SYDVKM. The V and J ends lost 4 bases and 6 bases, in that order; junction bases with no gene match: 7. The CDR3 DNA is TGTGCCAGCAGTTCTCAGGGGGCTGGGGATGAAAAACTGTTTTTT. Its protein is CASSSQGAGDEKLFF.

V is TRBV4-1 and J is TRBJ2-2, with TRBD1 identical over 8 bases. The CDR3 is 16 residues long. Germline CDR1 and CDR2: MGHRA and YSYEKL. The trim removed 0 bases at V and 6 bases at J, leaving 6 bases unmatched. In DNA form, the CDR3 reads TGCGCCAGCAGCCAAGATCGGGGACAGGTAGCCGGGGAGCTGTTTTTT. Protein product: CASSQDRGQVAGELFF.

In its sample, this clone was seen a few times. The chain has TRBV11-2 and TRBJ1-1, with TRBD1 matching over 8 bases. Germline loops: CDR1 SGHAT, CDR2 FQNNGV. This CDR3 region has 15 residues. V lost 3 bases and J lost 7; bases outside the gene matches: 10. CDR3 loop: CASSLSYQGAVEAFF. The CDR3 DNA follows: TGTGCCAGCAGCTTGTCTTATCAGGGGGCCGTTGAAGCTTTCTTT.

The chain joins TRBV7-2 to TRBJ1-1; D is perhaps TRBD1 (6 bases). Germline-derived CDR1 and CDR2 are SGHTA and FQGNSA. The V end lost 0 bases, the J end lost 3 bases, and 8 bases lay between the germline ends. The CDR3 spans 14 residues. The CDR3 DNA reads as TGTGCCAGCAGCTTAGCGCAGGGGTACACTGAAGCTTTCTTT. Encoded protein: CASSLAQGYTEAFF.

The chain joins TRBV5-1 to TRBJ2-1; 11 bases match TRBD2. The germline gives CDR1 SGHRS, CDR2 YFSETQ. This CDR3 has 18 amino acids. Losses at the gene ends were 0 bases for V and 0 bases for J; bases not matched to a gene: 5. CDR3 residues: CASSLATSGGPSYNEQFF. The CDR3 region has the DNA TGCGCCAGCAGCTTGGCTACTAGCGGGGGACCCTCCTACAATGAGCAGTTCTTC. The whole variable domain, remainder taken from reference TRBV5-1 and TRBJ2-1, is KAGVTQTPRYLIKTRGQQVTLSCSPISGHRSVSWYQQTPGQGLQFLFEYFSETQRNKGNFPGRFSGRQFSNSRSEMNVSTLELGDSALYLCASSLATSGGPSYNEQFFGPGTRLTVL.

CDR3 coding DNA: TGTGCCAGCAGCTCAGGGACAGTACTACTTAACTATGGCTACACCTTC. It translates to CASSSGTVLLNYGYTF. The chain couples TRBV7-9 to TRBJ1-2; 7 bases map to TRBD1. Germline CDR1 reads SEHNR; CDR2 reads FQNEAQ (reference sequence). The CDR3 has 16 amino acids. V trimming: 4 bases; J trimming: 1 base; junction bases outside the gene matches: 9.